Given below is one T cell receptor beta chain in context. The data were obtained in a study of blood T cell repertoires in COVID-19. Produced via immunoSEQ multiplex PCR; TCRdb's table is partial and in-frame only. There are more than 250,000 clones in the sample; over 75% occur only once, and 1% lies in the top ten. The CDR3 spans 13 residues. Germline CDR1 and CDR2: GTSNPN and SVGIG (reference sequence). The J segment lost 7 bases and the V segment lost 1 base, leaving 5 bases of the junction unmatched. This chain joins TRBV30 and TRBJ2-3, with TRBD2 matching over 7 bases. This sequence was found in a man between 45 and 60 years old with active or convalescent COVID-19. The sequenced material came from peripheral blood. CDR3 protein: CAWSGGSSNTQYF. The CDR3 bases are TGTGCCTGGAGTGGCGGGAGTTCGAATACGCAGTATTTT.